Listed here are 29 T cell receptor beta chains from one sample, sequenced in a study of T cell responses to AZD1222 COVID-19 vaccine (dated by TCRdb to the early 2020s). The library was generated by the immunoSEQ multiplex PCR assay. TCRdb mirrors the immuneACCESS table, restricted to in-frame sequences. Some clones are absent from its copies; in checked studies, under half trace to an unresolved V gene, and the reason for the others is unknown. For this sample there are about 180,000 clones; around 88% appear just once. The leading ten clones occupy about 0.49% of the sample. In the paper's terms, the time point label means: baseline before first vaccination. Specimen: peripheral blood, collected on day 0 of AZD1222 vaccination. All receptors come from an adult in good health.

The chain couples TRBV5-6 to TRBJ2-5, with D possibly matching TRBD1 (5 bases). This CDR3 spans 14 amino acids. The V gene's germline CDR1 is SGHDT and CDR2 YYEEEE. Trimming removed 3 bases at V and 2 bases at J, with 11 bases between. CDR3 sequence reads: CASSSGHPQETQYF. The CDR3 bases are TGTGCCAGCAGCTCTGGACACCCACAAGAGACCCAGTACTTC.

The chain is built from TRBV30 and TRBJ1-4, with 8 nucleotides matching TRBD1. CDR1 and CDR2 from the germline V gene are GTSNPN and SVGIG (reference sequence). This CDR3 is built from 14 residues. The ends lost 1 base at V and 8 bases at J; junction bases unmatched: 6. CDR3 DNA sequence: TGTGCCTGGAGTGGATGGGACAGGCTGGAAAAACTGTTTTTT. Translated: CAWSGWDRLEKLFF. Drawing the rest from reference TRBV30 and TRBJ1-4, the complete variable domain is SQTIHQWPATLVQPVGSPLSLECTVEGTSNPNLYWYRQAAGRGLQLLFYSVGIGQISSEVPQNLSASRPQDRQFILSSKKLLLSDSGFYLCAWSGWDRLEKLFFGSGTQLSVL.

V and J are TRBV6-6 and TRBJ1-1, with 8 bases matching TRBD1. The ends lost 4 bases at V and 1 base at J; junction bases unmatched: 8. CDR1 and CDR2 (germline): MNHNY, SVGAGI (reference sequence). This CDR3 has 16 residues. The CDR3, as DNA: TGTGCCAGCAGTTCCCCTCAGGGGGCCGGGAACACTGAAGCTTTCTTT. Its protein is CASSSPQGAGNTEAFF.

The rearrangement joins TRBV28 to TRBJ2-7, with D perhaps TRBD2 (5 bases). Per the germline V gene, CDR1 is MDHEN and CDR2 is SYDVKM. V was pared by 3 bases and J by 9 bases, with 12 bases between. The CDR3 consists of 12 residues. DNA for the CDR3: TGTGCCAGCAGTTTTCGGGTTGGAGGGCAGTACTTC. Translation gives CASSFRVGGQYF.

The chain recombines TRBV7-3 with TRBJ1-1; TRBD1 is a possible D gene (6 bases). The V and J ends lost 8 bases and 2 bases respectively, with 12 bases between them. CDR1 and CDR2 (germline): SGHTA, FQGTGA. The CDR3 consists of 13 residues. The CDR3 region has the DNA TGTGCCAGCGCCCGGGACACCAACACTGAAGCTTTCTTT. It translates to CASARDTNTEAFF.

The CDR3 nucleotides are TGTGCCAGCAGTTTACCTCAGGGTAATCAGCCCCAGCATTTT. Its translation: CASSLPQGNQPQHF. This chain uses TRBV28 with TRBJ1-5, with D possibly matching TRBD1 (5 bases). V dropped 2 bases and J dropped 4 bases, with 9 bases sitting between them. This CDR3 is built from 14 residues. Germline CDR1 MDHEN, CDR2 SYDVKM.

V usage is TRBV6-5 and J usage is TRBJ2-4, with 7 bases fitting TRBD1. CDR1 and CDR2 (germline): MNHEY, SVGAGI. CDR3 length: 16 amino acids. Unmatched junction bases numbered 5, after V lost 2 bases and J lost 1 base. The CDR3 DNA reads TGTGCCAGCAGTTACGGAGACAGGGTCGCCAAAAACATTCAGTACTTC. Its translation: CASSYGDRVAKNIQYF.

The rearrangement joins TRBV28 to TRBJ2-5; 12 positions agree with TRBD2. V shed 8 bases and J 7 bases; nucleotides not matched to a gene: 11. CDR1 and CDR2 (germline): MDHEN, SYDVKM. The CDR3 is 15 residues long. The CDR3 DNA follows: TGTGCCAGCGCCCGACTAGCGGGGGCTGGAGGGACCCAGTACTTC. Its protein is CASARLAGAGGTQYF.

CDR3 residues: CATSRDSSRTDTQYF. CDR3 in DNA: TGTGCCACCAGCCGGGACAGTTCTAGGACAGATACGCAGTATTTT. This chain links TRBV25-1 with TRBJ2-3, with 7 bases identical to TRBD1. This CDR3 region has 15 residues. The V and J ends lost 10 bases and 3 bases, in that order; junction bases with no gene match: 13. Germline V gene lookup returns CDR1 MGHDK and CDR2 SYGVNS.

The chain is built from TRBV30 and TRBJ1-3, with no clear D. The CDR3 totals 12 residues. Germline values: CDR1 GTSNPN, CDR2 SVGIG (reference sequence). V was trimmed by 5 bases and J by 0 bases, leaving 5 bases between them. Here the CDR3 reads CAWGISGNTIYF. The CDR3 DNA reads as TGTGCCTGGGGAATCTCTGGAAACACCATATATTTT.

The rearrangement uses TRBV3-1 (or the pseudogene TRBV3-2) and TRBJ1-6; TRBD1 aligns across 7 bases. The CDR3 length is 16 residues. Looked up from germline, CDR1 is LGHDT and CDR2 is YNNKEL (reference sequence). Unmatched junction bases numbered 9, after V lost 1 base and J lost 9 bases. Here the CDR3 reads CASSQAPDRVRSPLHF. The CDR3 DNA follows: TGTGCCAGCAGCCAAGCCCCTGACAGGGTCCGTTCACCCCTCCACTTT.

The CDR3 is CASSTGGNTIYF. DNA of the CDR3: TGTGCCAGCTCAACGGGTGGAAACACCATATATTTT. The rearrangement uses TRBV28 and TRBJ1-3; D gene unclear. Trimming stripped 8 bases from V and 3 bases from J, with 8 bases between. Germline V gene data show CDR1 as MDHEN and CDR2 as SYDVKM. The CDR3 totals 12 residues.

V usage is TRBV19 and J usage is TRBJ1-4, with D maybe TRBD1 (6 bases). The CDR3 has 15 amino acids. Per germline, CDR1 LNHDA and CDR2 SQIVND (reference sequence). The ends were cut back, 5 bases at V and 3 bases at J, with 13 bases in the middle. The CDR3, as DNA: TGTGCCAGTAGTCCGGACAGTATGGCTAATGAAAAACTGTTTTTT. Amino acid sequence: CASSPDSMANEKLFF.

This chain uses TRBV7-2 with TRBJ1-2, with 9 bases aligning to TRBD1. The CDR3 has 14 amino acids. CDR1 SGHTA and CDR2 FQGNSA come from the germline V gene. V shed 1 base and J 8 bases; nucleotides not matched to a gene: 5. CDR3 amino acids: CASSLGPTGGGYTF. The CDR3 DNA reads TGTGCCAGCAGCTTAGGCCCGACAGGGGGAGGCTACACCTTC. Looking up the rest from reference TRBV7-2 and TRBJ1-2 gives the full variable domain: GAGVSQSPSNKVTEKGKDVELRCDPISGHTALYWYRQSLGQGLEFLIYFQGNSAPDKSGLPSDRFSAERTGGSVSTLTIQRTQQEDSAVYLCASSLGPTGGGYTFGSGTRLTVV.

The V call is TRBV5-6, the J call TRBJ2-7; 8 nucleotides align to TRBD2. Trimming at V came to 1 base and at J to 6 bases, leaving 3 bases not matched to a gene. The germline CDR1 and CDR2 sequences are SGHDT and YYEEEE. There are 13 residues in the CDR3. In DNA, the CDR3 is TGTGCCAGCAGCTTGAACCGGGGGGGCGAGCAGTACTTC. As protein: CASSLNRGGEQYF.

The rearrangement joins TRBV6-5 to TRBJ1-1, with D perhaps matching TRBD1 (5 bases). The germline CDR1 and CDR2 sequences are MNHEY and SVGAGI. There are 16 residues in the CDR3. V gave up 1 base and J gave up 4 bases, with 16 bases separating them. The CDR3 region has the DNA TGTGCCAGCAGTTACTATCGGCGGGGCTCGATCACTGAAGCTTTCTTT. Amino acid sequence: CASSYYRRGSITEAFF.

The rearrangement uses TRBV6-5 and TRBJ1-2; D is perhaps TRBD1 (5 bases). Germline assignment: CDR1 MNHEY and CDR2 SVGAGI. The CDR3 sequence is 14 residues long. V was pared by 6 bases and J by 2 bases, with 13 bases between. CDR3 amino acids: CASRPGPQNYGYTF. The CDR3 region has the DNA TGTGCCAGCAGGCCGGGGCCTCAAAACTATGGCTACACCTTC.

The J gene is TRBJ1-1, the V gene TRBV28, with 9 nucleotides matching TRBD1. The germline gives CDR1 MDHEN, CDR2 SYDVKM. Trimming at V came to 6 bases and at J to 8 bases, leaving 7 bases not matched to a gene. The length of the CDR3 is 13 residues. CDR3 region: CASRGGTGLEAFF. CDR3 sequence (DNA): TGTGCCAGCAGGGGGGGGACAGGGCTGGAAGCTTTCTTT.

V usage is TRBV28 and J usage is TRBJ1-1, with D uncertain. The V and J ends lost 3 bases and 4 bases respectively, with 15 bases between them. This CDR3 has 15 amino acids. The germline V gene encodes CDR1 MDHEN and CDR2 SYDVKM. CDR3 in amino acids: CASSFRVGLRTEAFF. CDR3 in DNA: TGTGCCAGCAGTTTCCGAGTGGGGTTGCGCACTGAAGCTTTCTTT.

The V and J genes are TRBV6-2 or TRBV6-3 and TRBJ1-1; 7 bases agree with TRBD1. The CDR3 has 14 amino acids. Germline CDR1 MNHEY, CDR2 SVGEGT. Losses at the gene ends were 5 bases for V and 1 base for J; bases not matched to a gene: 4. Here the CDR3 DNA reads TGTGCCAGCAGTGCCCACAGGGGGAACACTGAAGCTTTCTTT. It is translated as CASSAHRGNTEAFF.

The rearrangement links TRBV7-3 to TRBJ1-2; TRBD1 matches 8 bases. Trimming at V came to 6 bases and at J to 7 bases, leaving 19 bases not matched to a gene. The CDR3 runs to 17 residues. CDR1 is SGHTA, CDR2 FQGTGA, per germline. The CDR3 protein is CASRTDEDRDRDPGYTF. The CDR3, as DNA: TGTGCCAGCAGGACAGACGAGGACAGGGACCGAGACCCTGGCTACACCTTC.

The chain uses TRBV6-1 and TRBJ2-2; 7 positions agree with TRBD1. The CDR3 covers 18 residues. The V gene's germline CDR1 is MNHNS and CDR2 SASEGT. Trimming at V came to 3 bases and at J to 1 base, leaving 11 bases not matched to a gene. CDR3 protein: CASSEGGWWTGNTGELFF. The CDR3 coding sequence is TGTGCCAGCAGTGAGGGCGGATGGTGGACAGGGAACACCGGGGAGCTGTTTTTT.

In its sample, this clone was seen once. This CDR3 reads CASSMGQLGEQYF. CDR3 nucleotides: TGCGCCAGCAGCATGGGACAGCTAGGGGAGCAGTACTTC. V gene TRBV5-1 combines with J gene TRBJ2-7, with 7 nucleotides matching TRBD1. This CDR3 has 13 amino acids. Germline assignment: CDR1 SGHRS and CDR2 YFSETQ. The J segment lost 7 bases and the V segment lost 4 bases, leaving 8 bases of the junction unmatched.

The chain employs TRBV6-5 and TRBJ1-1; TRBD1 is a possible D gene (6 bases). CDR1 MNHEY and CDR2 SVGAGI come from the germline V gene. The CDR3 consists of 13 residues. Trimming stripped 6 bases from V and 1 base from J, with 9 bases between. The CDR3 sequence: CASRFRGNTEAFF. The DNA for the CDR3 is TGTGCCAGCAGGTTCAGGGGGAACACTGAAGCTTTCTTT.

This chain links TRBV6-5 with TRBJ1-5; TRBD1 might be the D (6 bases). This CDR3 contains 15 residues. Trimming cost V 0 bases and J 4 bases, with 10 bases left between them. Germline V gives CDR1 MNHEY, CDR2 SVGAGI. The CDR3 DNA sequence: TGTGCCAGCAGTTACTCCTCACAGGGAAATCAGCCCCAGCATTTT. This encodes CASSYSSQGNQPQHF.

The rearrangement uses TRBV19 and TRBJ2-7; D is ambiguous. V was pared by 5 bases and J by 0 bases, with 11 bases between. CDR3 length: 14 amino acids. Germline V gene lookup returns CDR1 LNHDA and CDR2 SQIVND (reference sequence). This CDR3 reads CASSVAVSSYEQYF. CDR3 sequence (DNA): TGTGCCAGTAGTGTAGCCGTCAGCTCCTACGAGCAGTACTTC.

The chain recombines TRBV5-1 with TRBJ1-1; D is uncertain. V dropped 1 base and J dropped 5 bases, with 9 bases sitting between them. This CDR3 comprises 13 residues. Germline V CDR1 and CDR2: SGHRS, YFSETQ. The CDR3 sequence is CASSLTDRTEAFF. As DNA, the CDR3 is TGCGCCAGCAGCTTGACGGACCGGACTGAAGCTTTCTTT.

The gene calls are TRBV3-1 (or the pseudogene TRBV3-2) and TRBJ2-7; D is ambiguous. Deletions cut 3 bases from V and 3 bases from J, with 3 bases between. Germline V gene sequence: CDR1 LGHDT, CDR2 YNNKEL (reference sequence). CDR3 length: 11 residues. The CDR3 here is CASSHGYEQYF. The CDR3 DNA reads as TGTGCCAGCAGCCACGGCTACGAGCAGTACTTC.

The CDR3 region has the DNA TGTGCCACCAGTGATACACAGGGAGGGGGCAATCAGCCCCAGCATTTT. Its translation: CATSDTQGGGNQPQHF. This rearrangement joins TRBV24-1 to TRBJ1-5; a weak D match, TRBD1 (6 bases). This CDR3 spans 16 amino acids. CDR1 and CDR2 from the germline V gene are KGHDR and SFDVKD. Deletions cut 3 bases from V and 2 bases from J, with 13 bases between.